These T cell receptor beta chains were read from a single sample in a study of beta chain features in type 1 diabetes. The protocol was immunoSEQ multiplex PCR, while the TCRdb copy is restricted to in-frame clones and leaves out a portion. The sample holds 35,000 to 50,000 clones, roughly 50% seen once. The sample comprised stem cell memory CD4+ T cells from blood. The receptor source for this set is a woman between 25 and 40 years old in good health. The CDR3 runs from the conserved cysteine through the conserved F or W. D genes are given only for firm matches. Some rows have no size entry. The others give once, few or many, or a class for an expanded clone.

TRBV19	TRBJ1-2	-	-	CASSIGQPALYGYTF	TGTGCCAGTAGTATTGGACAACCGGCCCTCTATGGCTACACCTTC
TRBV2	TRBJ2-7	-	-	CASTVAVSSYEQYF	TGTGCCAGCACCGTAGCGGTAAGCTCCTACGAGCAGTACTTC
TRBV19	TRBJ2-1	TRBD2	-	CASSRTSSYNEQFF	TGTGCCAGTAGTCGGACTAGCTCCTACAATGAGCAGTTCTTC
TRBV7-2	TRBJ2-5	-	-	CASSLVGRPSAQETQYF	TGTGCCAGCAGCTTAGTGGGCAGGCCCTCGGCCCAAGAGACCCAGTACTTC
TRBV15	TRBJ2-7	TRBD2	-	CATRLAGGSYEQYF	TGTGCCACGCGGCTAGCGGGAGGGTCCTACGAGCAGTACTTC
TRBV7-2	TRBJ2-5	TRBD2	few	CASSLWAGGETQYF	TGTGCCAGCAGCTTATGGGCGGGAGGAGAGACCCAGTACTTC
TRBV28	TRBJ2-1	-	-	CASSPLGAGSYNEQFF	TGTGCCAGCAGTCCCTTGGGGGCAGGCTCCTACAATGAGCAGTTCTTC
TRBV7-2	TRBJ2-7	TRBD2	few	CASSLTALLAGVPEQYF	TGTGCCAGCAGCCTTACCGCATTACTAGCGGGAGTGCCCGAGCAGTACTTC
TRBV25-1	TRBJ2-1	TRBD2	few	CASSSGTSGRGAYNEQFF	TGTGCCAGCAGTTCCGGGACTAGCGGGAGGGGCGCCTACAATGAGCAGTTCTTC
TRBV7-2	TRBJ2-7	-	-	CASGSPSSYEQYF	TGTGCCAGCGGATCCCCCTCTAGTTACGAGCAGTACTTC
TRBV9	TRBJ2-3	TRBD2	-	CASSVTGGSDTQYF	TGTGCCAGCAGCGTAACGGGAGGGTCGGATACGCAGTATTTT
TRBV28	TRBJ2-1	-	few	CASSRTVHNEQFF	TGTGCCAGCAGTAGGACAGTGCACAATGAGCAGTTCTTC
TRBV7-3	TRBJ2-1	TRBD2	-	CASSSYLAGYNEQFF	TGTGCCAGCAGCTCCTATCTAGCGGGATACAATGAGCAGTTCTTC
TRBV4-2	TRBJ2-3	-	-	CASSQGDSSSTDTQYF	TGTGCCAGCAGCCAAGGGGACTCTTCTAGCACAGATACGCAGTATTTT
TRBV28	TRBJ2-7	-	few	CASSPGHEQYF	TGTGCCAGCAGTCCGGGTCACGAGCAGTACTTC
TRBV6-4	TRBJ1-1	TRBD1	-	CASSDSGQAEAFF	TGTGCCAGCAGTGACTCGGGACAGGCGGAAGCTTTCTTT
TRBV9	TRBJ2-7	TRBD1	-	CASSATGTGAYEQYF	TGTGCCAGCAGCGCCACCGGGACAGGGGCCTACGAGCAGTACTTC
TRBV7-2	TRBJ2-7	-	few	CASSLSRTTYEQYF	TGTGCCAGCAGCTTATCGAGAACTACCTACGAGCAGTACTTC
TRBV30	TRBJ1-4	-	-	CAWAFDSATNEKLFF	TGTGCCTGGGCGTTCGACAGTGCAACTAATGAAAAACTGTTTTTT
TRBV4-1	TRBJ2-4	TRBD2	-	CASSQGLAGVKNIQYF	TGCGCCAGCAGCCAAGGACTAGCGGGAGTCAAAAACATTCAGTACTTC
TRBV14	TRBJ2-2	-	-	CASSQPGSGTGELFF	TGTGCCAGCAGCCAACCAGGGTCGGGCACCGGGGAGCTGTTTTTT
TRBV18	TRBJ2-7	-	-	CASSPSSYEQYF	TGTGCCAGCTCACCGAGCTCCTACGAGCAGTACTTC
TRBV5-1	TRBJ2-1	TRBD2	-	CASSPTGLAGESYNEQFF	TGCGCCAGCAGCCCCACCGGACTAGCGGGAGAGTCCTACAATGAGCAGTTCTTC
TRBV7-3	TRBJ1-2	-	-	CASSGGGETNYGYTF	TGTGCCAGCAGCGGAGGAGGGGAAACTAACTATGGCTACACCTTC
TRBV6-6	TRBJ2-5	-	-	CASSPLEGSGRETQYF	TGTGCCAGCAGCCCCCTGGAGGGGTCGGGTAGGGAGACCCAGTACTTC
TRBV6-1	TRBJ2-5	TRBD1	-	CASSEAGQGVETQYF	TGTGCCAGCAGTGAAGCGGGACAGGGGGTCGAGACCCAGTACTTC
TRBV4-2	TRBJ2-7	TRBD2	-	CASSQDWSRAGGNYEQYF	TGTGCCAGCAGCCAAGACTGGTCAAGAGCGGGAGGAAACTACGAGCAGTACTTC
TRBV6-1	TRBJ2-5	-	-	CASSRDRSETQYF	TGTGCCAGCAGTCGGGATCGGTCAGAGACCCAGTACTTC
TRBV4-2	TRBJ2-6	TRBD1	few	CASSQAVRTGKGANVLTF	TGTGCCAGCAGCCAAGCGGTTCGGACAGGGAAGGGGGCCAACGTCCTGACTTTC
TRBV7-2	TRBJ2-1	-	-	CASSLPSSYNEQFF	TGTGCCAGCAGCCTACCGAGCTCCTACAATGAGCAGTTCTTC
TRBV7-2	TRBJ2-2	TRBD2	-	CASSSPGLYYTGELFF	TGTGCCAGCAGTTCACCGGGACTATACTACACCGGGGAGCTGTTTTTT
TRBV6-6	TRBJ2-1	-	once	CASKIQRAAGNEQFF	TGTGCCAGCAAGATCCAGCGGGCAGCAGGCAATGAGCAGTTCTTC
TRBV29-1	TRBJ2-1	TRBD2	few	CSVEGLAGNEQFF	TGCAGCGTTGAAGGACTAGCGGGTAATGAGCAGTTCTTC
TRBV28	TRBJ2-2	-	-	CASSSKNTGELFF	TGTGCCAGCAGTTCTAAGAACACCGGGGAGCTGTTTTTT
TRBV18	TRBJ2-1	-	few	CASSKIAESSYNEQFF	TGTGCCAGCTCAAAGATAGCGGAGAGCTCCTACAATGAGCAGTTCTTC
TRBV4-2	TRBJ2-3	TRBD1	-	CASSQLGQASDTQYF	TGTGCCAGCAGCCAACTTGGACAGGCCTCGGATACGCAGTATTTT
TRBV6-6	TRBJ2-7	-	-	CASSYEAGSYEQYF	TGTGCCAGCAGTTACGAAGCAGGAAGCTACGAGCAGTACTTC
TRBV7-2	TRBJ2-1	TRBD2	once	CASSSPGLAGGAFYNEQFF	TGTGCCAGCAGCTCACCCGGACTAGCGGGTGGGGCCTTCTACAATGAGCAGTTCTTC
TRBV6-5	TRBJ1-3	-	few	CASSYGRERGNTIYF	TGTGCCAGCAGTTACGGCAGGGAACGGGGAAACACCATATATTTT
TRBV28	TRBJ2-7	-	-	CASFHSGGSDTYEQYF	TGTGCCAGCTTTCACTCCGGGGGATCAGACACCTACGAGCAGTACTTC
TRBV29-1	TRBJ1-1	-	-	CSGDPGFGEAFF	TGCAGCGGGGATCCAGGGTTCGGGGAAGCTTTCTTT
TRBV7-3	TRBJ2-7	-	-	CASSLGPTAVYEQYF	TGTGCCAGCAGCCTGGGGCCCACCGCCGTCTACGAGCAGTACTTC
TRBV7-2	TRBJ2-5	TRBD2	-	CASSFWTSGSQTQYF	TGTGCCAGCAGCTTTTGGACTAGCGGGAGCCAGACCCAGTACTTC
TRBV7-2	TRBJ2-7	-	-	CASSLSSVPSYEQYF	TGTGCCAGCAGCTTATCTTCAGTACCCTCCTACGAGCAGTACTTC
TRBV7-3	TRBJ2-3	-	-	CASSLNGGPDTQYF	TGTGCCAGCAGCTTAAATGGAGGCCCAGATACGCAGTATTTT
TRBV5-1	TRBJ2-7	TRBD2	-	CASSPGTSRFPYEQYF	TGCGCCAGCAGCCCGGGGACTAGCAGATTCCCCTACGAGCAGTACTTC
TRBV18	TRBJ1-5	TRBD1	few	CASSQGQGMEPQHF	TGTGCCAGCTCACAAGGACAGGGAATGGAGCCCCAGCATTTT
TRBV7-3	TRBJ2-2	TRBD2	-	CASSSLTSGRKIGELFF	TGTGCCAGCAGCTCACTGACTAGCGGGAGGAAGATCGGGGAGCTGTTTTTT
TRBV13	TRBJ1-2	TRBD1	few	CASSLEGTGPSYGYTF	TGTGCCAGCAGCTTAGAAGGGACAGGGCCCTCCTATGGCTACACCTTC
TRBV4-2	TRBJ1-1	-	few	CASSQGQTNTEAFF	TGTGCCAGCAGCCAAGGACAGACGAACACTGAAGCTTTCTTT
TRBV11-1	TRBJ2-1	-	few	CASSPSESSYNEQFF	TGTGCCAGCAGTCCTAGCGAGAGCTCCTACAATGAGCAGTTCTTC
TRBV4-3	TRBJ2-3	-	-	CASSQVKTGAITDTQYF	TGCGCCAGCAGCCAGGTGAAAACGGGAGCGATCACAGATACGCAGTATTTT
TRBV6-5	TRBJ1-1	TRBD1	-	CASNNDRADTEAFF	TGTGCCAGCAACAACGACAGGGCGGACACTGAAGCTTTCTTT
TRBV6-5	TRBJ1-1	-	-	CASSYSFRVGTEAFF	TGTGCCAGCAGTTACTCGTTCAGGGTGGGCACTGAAGCTTTCTTT
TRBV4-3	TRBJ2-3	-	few	CASSQATTLPDTQYF	TGCGCCAGCAGCCAAGCCACCACTTTACCAGATACGCAGTATTTT
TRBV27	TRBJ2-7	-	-	CASSLYEGVSYEQYF	TGTGCCAGCAGTTTATATGAGGGAGTGTCCTACGAGCAGTACTTC
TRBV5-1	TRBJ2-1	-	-	CASSVGGASYNEQFF	TGCGCCAGCAGCGTCGGCGGGGCTTCCTACAATGAGCAGTTCTTC
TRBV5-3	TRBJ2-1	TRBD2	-	CARSSAGFDNEQFF	TGTGCCAGAAGCTCAGCGGGGTTTGACAATGAGCAGTTCTTC
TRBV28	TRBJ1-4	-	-	CASSSGGDEVELFF	TGTGCCAGCAGCTCGGGTGGAGACGAAGTGGAACTGTTTTTT
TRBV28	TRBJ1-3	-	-	CASSFRISSGNTIYF	TGTGCCAGCAGTTTCAGAATCAGCTCTGGAAACACCATATATTTT